A selection of T cell receptor beta chains follows, all from one sample in a study of T cell responses to AZD1222 COVID-19 vaccine. Using immunoSEQ multiplex PCR, the repertoire was profiled, and TCRdb retains in-frame clones only, with some absent. The sample contains around 100,000 clones, about 89% of which appear only once. Sequenced here: peripheral blood, sampled on day 0 of AZD1222 vaccination. The receptors come from an adult in good health. Each CDR3 is given with its conserved first and last residue. The order of the fields is V gene, D gene, clone size, J gene, CDR3 DNA, CDR3 protein. D genes are given only for firm matches. The size entry is marked missing in some rows and otherwise reads once, few, many or a size class.

>TRBV4-1|NA|NA|TRBJ1-3
TGCGCCAGCAGCCAAGGGAGGGGAGCTGGAAACACCATATATTTT
CASSQGRGAGNTIYF
>TRBV6-5|NA|NA|TRBJ2-7
TGTGCCAGCAGTTACGGAGGGAGCTACGAGCAGTACTTC
CASSYGGSYEQYF
>TRBV4-1|TRBD1|NA|TRBJ1-2
TGCGCCAGCAGCCAGGGACAGGGATGGGGCTATGGCTACACCTTC
CASSQGQGWGYGYTF
>TRBV19|NA|NA|TRBJ2-2
TGTGCCAGTAGTATTATGTTTGCAGGGGGGGGCACCGGGGAGCTGTTTTTT
CASSIMFAGGGTGELFF
>TRBV15|NA|NA|TRBJ2-7
TGTGCCACCAGCAGGGCCGGGACAAGCACGCTAGGGCAGTACTTC
CATSRAGTSTLGQYF
>TRBV29-1|NA|NA|TRBJ1-2
TGCAGCGTTGCGGGTGGGGATCTTGGCTACACCTTC
CSVAGGDLGYTF
>TRBV7-8|NA|NA|TRBJ2-5
TGTGCCAGCAGCTTAGGGACCAACCAAGAGACCCAGTACTTC
CASSLGTNQETQYF
>TRBV2|NA|once|TRBJ2-2
TGTGCCAGCAGTGATTTAGGAGTTGGGGAGCTGTTTTTT
CASSDLGVGELFF
>TRBV6-1|NA|NA|TRBJ1-5
TGTGCCAGCAGTGAAGCCGGTAGCAATCAGCCCCAGCATTTT
CASSEAGSNQPQHF
>TRBV19|NA|NA|TRBJ2-7
TGTGCCAGTAGTATAGGACGGAGCTCCTACGAGCAGTACTTC
CASSIGRSSYEQYF
>TRBV18|TRBD2|NA|TRBJ2-1
TGTGCCAGCTCACCACCGGGGGGGTCCCCATACAATGAGCAGTTCTTC
CASSPPGGSPYNEQFF
>TRBV11-2|TRBD1|NA|TRBJ1-2
TGTGCCAGCAGCTCACCGGGACAGACTACTAACTATGGCTACACCTTC
CASSSPGQTTNYGYTF
>TRBV7-2|TRBD1|NA|TRBJ2-7
TGTGCCAGCAGCTTAGCGACAGGGAGAACCTACGAGCAGTACTTC
CASSLATGRTYEQYF
>TRBV9|NA|NA|TRBJ1-5
TGTGCCAGCAGCGAGGGGTGGAATCAGCCCCAGCATTTT
CASSEGWNQPQHF
>TRBV20-1|NA|NA|TRBJ1-2
TGCACTATCAGGGGTTCGGATGGCTACACCTTC
CTIRGSDGYTF
>TRBV5-1|NA|once|TRBJ2-5
TGCGCCAGCAGCTTGCAGAGGGTTCAAGAGACCCAGTACTTC
CASSLQRVQETQYF
>TRBV10-1|NA|NA|TRBJ2-1
TGCGCCAGCAGTGGTAGTGGATTGGGTGAGCAGTTCTTC
CASSGSGLGEQFF
>TRBV27|NA|NA|TRBJ1-2
TGTGCCAGCAGTCTGATTGCCGGGGGTATCTATGGCTACACCTTC
CASSLIAGGIYGYTF
>TRBV5-4|NA|NA|TRBJ1-5
TGTGCCAGCAGCCAAGAGGGGGAAGGACAGCCCCAGCATTTT
CASSQEGEGQPQHF
>TRBV9|TRBD1|NA|TRBJ1-2
TGTGCCAGCAGCGTAGCTTCCCTGAGACAGGGCCACTATGGCTACACCTTC
CASSVASLRQGHYGYTF
>TRBV11-3|NA|NA|TRBJ1-3
TGTGCCAGCAGTCGCGGGGACACCATATATTTT
CASSRGDTIYF
>TRBV2|TRBD1|NA|TRBJ2-1
TGTGCCAGCACGCGGACAGGGGTCTTCTTC
CASTRTGVFF
>TRBV18|NA|once|TRBJ2-3
TGTGCCAGCTCACCGCGATCCGGGGCCACAGATACGCAGTATTTT
CASSPRSGATDTQYF
>TRBV2|NA|NA|TRBJ1-2
TGTGCCAGCAGTATACAGGGATGGGGCTACACCTTC
CASSIQGWGYTF
>TRBV5-4|NA|NA|TRBJ1-2
TGTGCCAGCAGCTTTTCTGAAATCTATGGCTACACCTTC
CASSFSEIYGYTF
>TRBV6-1|TRBD1|NA|TRBJ1-1
TGTGCCAGCAGTGAATCGCCGCGGACAGGCCTGTTGGGGTTAAAAATGAACACTGAAGCTTTCTTT
CASSESPRTGLLGLKMNTEAFF
>TRBV9|TRBD1|NA|TRBJ1-5
TGTGCCAGCAGTTGGACAGGGGTTGGTCAGCCCCAGCATTTT
CASSWTGVGQPQHF
>TRBV5-1|NA|NA|TRBJ2-1
TGCGCCAGCAGCTTTCGGGGGGCCTTTGAGCAGTTCTTC
CASSFRGAFEQFF
>TRBV10-2|NA|NA|TRBJ1-5
TGCGCCAGCAGTGAACAGGGCGGTCGGCCCCAGCATTTT
CASSEQGGRPQHF
>TRBV7-9|NA|NA|TRBJ1-2
TGTGCCAGCAGGCCGGGACACCTCTATGGCTACACCTTC
CASRPGHLYGYTF
>TRBV5-4|NA|NA|TRBJ2-1
TGTGCCAGCAGTCCGGGACTCATCAATGAGCAGTTCTTC
CASSPGLINEQFF
>TRBV5-1|NA|NA|TRBJ1-1
TGCGCCAGCAGCCAGGGGACGGTGAACACTGAAGCTTTCTTT
CASSQGTVNTEAFF
>TRBV20-1|NA|NA|TRBJ2-1
TGCAGTGCTGGTGGTGGGCGGGGTAATGAGCAGTTCTTC
CSAGGGRGNEQFF
>TRBV7-9|TRBD1|NA|TRBJ1-4
TGTGCCAGCAGCTTAGGACAGGGGGCCTTTGGTGAAAAACTGTTTTTT
CASSLGQGAFGEKLFF
>TRBV6-6|NA|NA|TRBJ1-1
TGTGCCAGCAGCCGACGGGGGGGCACCGGTGCCCTATACGTGAGCACTGAAGCTTTCTTT
CASSRRGGTGALYVSTEAFF
>TRBV4-1|NA|NA|TRBJ2-2
TGCGCCAGCAGCCAAGGGTACCAGGGACACACCGGGGAGCTGTTTTTT
CASSQGYQGHTGELFF
>TRBV5-8|NA|NA|TRBJ2-7
TGTGCCAGCAGCAAAGGTCGGCGCTACGAGCAGTACTTC
CASSKGRRYEQYF
>TRBV7-7|TRBD2|NA|TRBJ2-5
TGTGCTAGCAGCCTCGGACTAGCGGGGGGCCAAGAGACCCAGTACTTC
CASSLGLAGGQETQYF
>TRBV30|NA|NA|TRBJ2-2
TGTGCCTGGAGTGTGGCCGGGTTCGCCGGGGAGCTGTTTTTT
CAWSVAGFAGELFF
>TRBV7-2|TRBD2|NA|TRBJ2-5
TGTGCCAGCAGCTTAGTTCGAGGACTAGTGGGGTCAGCGGGGGAGACCCAGTACTTC
CASSLVRGLVGSAGETQYF
>TRBV12-5|NA|NA|TRBJ1-1
TGTGCTAGTGGTTTGATGGCAGATACGAACACTGAAGCTTTCTTT
CASGLMADTNTEAFF
>TRBV7-2|TRBD1|NA|TRBJ1-6
TGTGCCAGCACAGACCTACAGGGGACTTTGACCCTCCACTTT
CASTDLQGTLTLHF
>TRBV5-8|NA|NA|TRBJ2-7
TGTGCCAGCGGCGCCCCCGGGATAGTTTCCTACGAGCAGTACTTC
CASGAPGIVSYEQYF